One and the same sample provided the 5 T cell receptor beta chains below, sequenced in a study of shared clonotypes between healthy human individuals. The table came from immunoSEQ multiplex PCR; TCRdb's copy has only in-frame clones and leaves some out. The repertoire holds some 1 million clones, with under 80% as singletons. The sequencing input was memory CD4+ T cells sorted from blood. Subset reported: CD45RA-negative fraction. The receptor set was obtained from a man younger than 35 in good health.

The rearrangement links TRBV5-4 to TRBJ1-1; the match to TRBD1 covers 11 bases. J gave up 0 bases and V 1 base, and 8 bases lay outside the gene matches. The CDR3 spans 18 residues. Germline V gene sequence: CDR1 SGHNT, CDR2 YYREEE (reference sequence). CDR3 in amino acids: CASSLRLGTGGMNTEAFF. The CDR3 nucleotides are TGTGCCAGCAGCTTGCGACTGGGGACAGGGGGAATGAACACTGAAGCTTTCTTT.

The J gene is TRBJ2-7, the V gene TRBV7-2; D not certain. In germline, CDR1 is SGHTA, CDR2 FQGNSA. Trimming took 2 bases from V and 5 from J, leaving 7 bases between them. The CDR3 totals 12 residues. CDR3 protein: CASSLTLNEQYF. In DNA, the CDR3 is TGTGCCAGCAGCTTAACACTAAACGAGCAGTACTTC.

CDR3 sequence: CASSTVSSGNTIYF. Written as DNA, the CDR3 is TGTGCCAGCAGCACCGTCAGCTCTGGAAACACCATATATTTT. The rearrangement links TRBV5-5 to TRBJ1-3; no clear D gene. CDR3 length: 14 residues. The V end was cut by 4 bases, the J end by 0 bases, with 8 bases between. Germline V gene lookup returns CDR1 SGHKS and CDR2 YYEKEE (reference sequence).

The genes are TRBV30 and TRBJ2-7; D perhaps matches TRBD1 (5 bases). The germline V gene encodes CDR1 GTSNPN and CDR2 SVGIG (reference sequence). CDR3 length: 11 amino acids. V gave up 5 bases and J gave up 4 bases, with 9 bases separating them. The CDR3 DNA sequence: TGTGCCTGGCAAAAGGGGTACGAGCAGTACTTC. Protein product: CAWQKGYEQYF.

The V gene is TRBV27, the J gene TRBJ2-1; TRBD2 matches at 12 bases. The germline V gene has CDR1 MNHEY and CDR2 SMNVEV (reference sequence). CDR3 size: 17 residues. V shed 5 bases, J shed 4 bases, and the junction held 9 bases outside the gene matches. Written as DNA, the CDR3 is TGTGCCAGCAGTCTCGGCCTAGCGGGGGGGCCTTACAATGAGCAGTTCTTC. Encoded protein: CASSLGLAGGPYNEQFF.